This T cell receptor beta chain was sequenced during a study of T cells in Graves' hyperthyroidism and ophthalmopathy. The CDR3 extends over 15 amino acids. Germline assignment: CDR1 DFQATT and CDR2 SNEGSKA (reference sequence). Trimming cost V 0 bases and J 7 bases; bases outside gene matches: 9. This clonotype was detected a few times. The CDR3 regions of TCR beta were amplified from RNA transcripts. When the TCR CDR3 underwent first-round RT-PCR, the HTBI primer set was used. TCRdb reprocessed the multiplex PCR reads with MiXCR, giving one entry per CDR3 protein. This sample has about 770,000 distinct CDR3 sequences, with around 19% found just once. Not enrolled were patients with uncontrolled infection, other autoimmune disease, pregnancy or lactation.

The sequenced material came from blood. This chain uses TRBV20-1 with TRBJ1-5; 7 bases map to TRBD1. This clonotype was obtained from a woman in her 50s with Graves' hyperthyroidism that later progressed to Graves' ophthalmopathy. DNA for the CDR3: TGCAGTGCTAGAGATTCTTCCCAGGGGGTACAGCCCCAGCATTTT. Encoded protein: CSARDSSQGVQPQHF.